Described below is a single T cell receptor beta chain sequence and its context. Its antigen is unknown. The CDR3 is 15 residues long. V was trimmed by 2 bases and J by 5 bases, leaving 12 bases between them. Germline V gene data show CDR1 as MGHDK and CDR2 as SYGVNS. This sample was included in a study of cytomegalovirus exposure and HLA in healthy donors. PCR primers comprised 60 Vbeta and 13 Jbeta primers. Libraries were prepared by immunoSEQ multiplex PCR; TCRdb keeps only in-frame clonotypes and omits some of them. This sample has under 200,000 clones; about 77% occur once, and the top ten carry 2% to 3%. Overall study findings and caveats: Available immune exposure information covered CMV serostatus only. Clonal expansion was found to be greater in HLA-associated TCR beta chains than in equally common others in a later analysis. As a later analysis revealed, the rate of TCR association differed by HLA locus, with DRB1 most and HLA-C fewest. A later analysis linked a missense DCLRE1C variant to TCR beta V- and J-gene trimming.

Sequencing was performed on PBMCs. The origin of this receptor is a woman in her thirties or forties in good health and CMV-seropositive. The chain recombines TRBV25-1 with TRBJ2-2, with D possibly TRBD2 on 6 matching bases. The CDR3 DNA reads TGTGCCAGCAGTGAAAGTGGACTACCGACCGGGGAGCTGTTTTTT. It encodes CASSESGLPTGELFF.